The next 11 T cell receptor beta chains were all read from a single sample in a study of blood T cells in healthy people across ages. A second PCR, run for roughly 7 to 11 cycles, used a sample-barcoded 5' primer plus a J-beta primer mix. TCRdb used MiXCR to reprocess the 5' RACE reads, holding one entry per CDR3 protein. The sample carries about 830,000 distinct CDR3 sequences, nearly 60% recorded once. Sequenced input: blood. The receptors were gathered from a young man in good health.

With respect to this clonotype: The junction departs from germline at one end; a sequencing error may be responsible. The chain has TRBV20-1 and TRBJ1-2; the D gene is possibly TRBD1 (6 bases). Germline lookup yields CDR1 DFQATT and CDR2 SNEGSKA (reference sequence). The CDR3 sequence is 12 residues long. The CDR3 sequence: CSARQGNYGCTF. Written as DNA, the CDR3 is TGCAGTGCTAGACAGGGGAACTATGGCTGCACCTTC.

The chain carries TRBV12-3 or TRBV12-4 and TRBJ1-2; D not resolved. This CDR3 spans 12 amino acids. With 3 bases removed from V and 8 bases from J, the gap between germline ends came to 10 bases. The CDR3 reads CASSLGFEGYTF. The CDR3 DNA reads as TGTGCCAGCAGTTTGGGGTTTGAGGGCTACACCTTC.

The chain uses TRBV5-5 and TRBJ2-2, with D perhaps assigned TRBD1 or TRBD2 (5 bases each). This CDR3 is 18 amino acids long. V lost 4 bases to trimming and J lost 3 bases, with 22 bases between them. Germline loops: CDR1 SGHKS, CDR2 YYEKEE (reference sequence). The CDR3 sequence is CASSPYTYGGGYTGELFF. The CDR3 DNA follows: TGTGCCAGCAGCCCTTATACCTATGGGGGTGGATACACCGGGGAGCTGTTTTTT.

The chain recombines TRBV5-6 with TRBJ2-1, with 8 bases fitting TRBD2. Unmatched junction bases numbered 5, after V lost 0 bases and J lost 3 bases. Germline-derived CDR1 and CDR2 are SGHDT and YYEEEE. The CDR3 spans 16 residues. Here the CDR3 reads CASSLDVSGDYNEQFF. The CDR3 DNA follows: TGTGCCAGCAGCTTGGATGTTAGCGGGGACTACAATGAGCAGTTCTTC.

This rearrangement joins TRBV7-2 to TRBJ1-5, with 9 bases aligning to TRBD1. Germline values: CDR1 SGHTA, CDR2 FQGNSA. The junction had 10 bases not matched to a gene; V was cut back by 4 bases and J by 6 bases. CDR3 length: 16 residues. The CDR3 DNA is TGTGCCAGCAGCTCCTTCGGGGGACAGGGCATTCAGCCCCAGCATTTT. It yields the protein CASSSFGGQGIQPQHF.

The chain employs TRBV20-1 and TRBJ2-7, with D possibly being TRBD1 (5 bases). The CDR3 has 14 amino acids. The germline V gene has CDR1 DFQATT and CDR2 SNEGSKA (reference sequence). Trimming pared 7 bases from V and 2 bases from J, leaving 18 bases between. The CDR3 region has the DNA TGCAGTGTACCTGTTAGGACACAACCCTACGAGCAGTACTTC. Its translation is CSVPVRTQPYEQYF.

This clonotype was seen more than once but under ten times. The rearrangement uses TRBV12-3 or TRBV12-4 and TRBJ2-7; tentatively, D is TRBD1 (6 bases). The V end was cut by 3 bases, the J end by 0 bases, with 15 bases between. This CDR3 spans 16 amino acids. CDR3 sequence (DNA): TGTGCCAGCAGTTTTAGTATTCTGGACAGCTCCTACGAGCAGTACTTC. Encoded protein: CASSFSILDSSYEQYF.

The chain uses TRBV20-1 and TRBJ2-1; 10 bases are a match to TRBD2. CDR1 and CDR2 from the germline V gene are DFQATT and SNEGSKA (reference sequence). CDR3 size: 13 residues. Trimming at V came to 5 bases and at J to 7 bases, leaving 5 bases not matched to a gene. The CDR3 DNA reads TGCAGTGCTCCTGAGCGGGGGGGAAATGAGCAGTTCTTC. Residues: CSAPERGGNEQFF.

V is TRBV7-6 and J is TRBJ2-7; D possibly matches TRBD1 or TRBD2 (7 bases each). CDR3 length: 14 residues. The V end lost 5 bases, the J end lost 6 bases, and 17 bases lay between the germline ends. The germline CDR1 and CDR2 sequences are SGHVS and FNYEAQ. The DNA of the CDR3 is TGTGCCAGCAGCCTCACAGGGGAGGGTGCCGAGCAGTACTTC. This gives the protein CASSLTGEGAEQYF.

The CDR3 region is CASSWTRPNYGYTF. The CDR3 DNA is TGTGCCAGCAGCTGGACCCGACCCAACTATGGCTACACCTTC. The V and J genes are TRBV16 and TRBJ1-2; D unresolved. The CDR3 runs to 14 residues. Germline V gives CDR1 KGHSY, CDR2 FQNENV. V was clipped by 5 bases and J by 2 bases, with 12 bases between them.

This clonotype was found a few times. This chain links TRBV7-2 with TRBJ2-3, with D possibly being TRBD1 (8 bases). CDR1 is SGHTA and CDR2 is FQGNSA in the germline V gene. The CDR3 totals 17 residues. Trimming took off 3 bases at V and 3 bases at J, with 19 bases between the two ends. The DNA for the CDR3 is TGTGCCAGCAGCTTGAATTCCGGACAGGGAGGGACAGATACGCAGTATTTT. This translates into CASSLNSGQGGTDTQYF.